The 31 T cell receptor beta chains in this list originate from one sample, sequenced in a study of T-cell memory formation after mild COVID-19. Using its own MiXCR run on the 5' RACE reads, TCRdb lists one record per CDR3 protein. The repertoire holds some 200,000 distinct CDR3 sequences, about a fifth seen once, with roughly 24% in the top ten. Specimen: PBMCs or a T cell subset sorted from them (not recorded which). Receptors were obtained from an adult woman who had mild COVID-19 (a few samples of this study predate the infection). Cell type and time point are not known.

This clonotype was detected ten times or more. The CDR3 coding sequence is TGTGCCAGCAGCGTAGGTGGGGGAAGCTCCTACGAGCAGTACTTC. Translating gives CASSVGGGSSYEQYF. This chain joins TRBV7-9 and TRBJ2-7; D may match TRBD1 or TRBD2 (5 bases each). This CDR3 has 15 amino acids. Trimming took 5 bases from V and 0 from J, leaving 14 bases between them. The germline gives CDR1 SEHNR, CDR2 FQNEAQ (reference sequence).

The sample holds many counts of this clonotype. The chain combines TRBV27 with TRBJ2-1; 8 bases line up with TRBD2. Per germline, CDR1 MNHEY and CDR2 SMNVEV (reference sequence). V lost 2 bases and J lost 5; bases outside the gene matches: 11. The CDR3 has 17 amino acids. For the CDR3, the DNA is TGTGCCAGCAGTTTAAACGGTAGGACTAGCCGAAACAATGAGCAGTTCTTC. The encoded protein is CASSLNGRTSRNNEQFF.

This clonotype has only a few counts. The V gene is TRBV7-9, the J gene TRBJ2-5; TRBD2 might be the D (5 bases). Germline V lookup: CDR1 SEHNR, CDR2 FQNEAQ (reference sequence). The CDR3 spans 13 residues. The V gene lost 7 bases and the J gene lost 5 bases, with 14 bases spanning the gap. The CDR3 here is CASTPAGVETQYF. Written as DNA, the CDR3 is TGTGCCAGCACCCCCGCCGGGGTCGAGACCCAGTACTTC.

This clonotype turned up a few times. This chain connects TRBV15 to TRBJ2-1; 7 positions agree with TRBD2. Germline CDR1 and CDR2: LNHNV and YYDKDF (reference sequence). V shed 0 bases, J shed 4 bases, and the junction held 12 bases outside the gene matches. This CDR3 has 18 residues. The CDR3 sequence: CATSREVGGLAAYNEQFF. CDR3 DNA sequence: TGTGCCACCAGCAGAGAAGTAGGTGGGCTAGCGGCTTACAATGAGCAGTTCTTC. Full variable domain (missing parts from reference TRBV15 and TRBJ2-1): DAMVIQNPRYQVTQFGKPVTLSCSQTLNHNVMYWYQQKSSQAPKLLFHYYDKDFNNEADTPDNFQSRRPNTSFCFLDIRSPGLGDTAMYLCATSREVGGLAAYNEQFFGPGTRLTVL.

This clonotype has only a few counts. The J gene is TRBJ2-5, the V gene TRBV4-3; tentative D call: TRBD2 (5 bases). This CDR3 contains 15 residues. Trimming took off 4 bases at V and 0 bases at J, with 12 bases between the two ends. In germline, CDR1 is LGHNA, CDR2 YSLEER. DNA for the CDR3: TGCGCCAGCAGCCCGGGGTATGGGTACCAAGAGACCCAGTACTTC. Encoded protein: CASSPGYGYQETQYF.

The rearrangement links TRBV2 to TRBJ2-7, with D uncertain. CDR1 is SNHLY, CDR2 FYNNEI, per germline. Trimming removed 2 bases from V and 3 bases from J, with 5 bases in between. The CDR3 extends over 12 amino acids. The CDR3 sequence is CASSERDYEQYF. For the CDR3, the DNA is TGTGCCAGCAGTGAAAGGGACTACGAGCAGTACTTC. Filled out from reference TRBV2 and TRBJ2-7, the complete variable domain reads EPEVTQTPSHQVTQMGQEVILRCVPISNHLYFYWYRQILGQKVEFLVSFYNNEISEKSEIFDDQFSVERPDGSNFTLKIRSTKLEDSAMYFCASSERDYEQYFGPGTRLTVT.

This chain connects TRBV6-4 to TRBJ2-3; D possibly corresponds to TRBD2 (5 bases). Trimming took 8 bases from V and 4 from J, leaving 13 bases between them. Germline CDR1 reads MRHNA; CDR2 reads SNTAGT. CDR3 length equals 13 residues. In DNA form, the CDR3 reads TGTGCCAGCTCTGCGGGTTTGCCAGATACGCAGTATTTT. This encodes CASSAGLPDTQYF.

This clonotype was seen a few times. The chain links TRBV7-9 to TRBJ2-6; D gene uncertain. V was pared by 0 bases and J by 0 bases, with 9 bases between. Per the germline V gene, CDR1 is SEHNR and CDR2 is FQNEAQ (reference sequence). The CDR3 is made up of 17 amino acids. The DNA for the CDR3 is TGTGCCAGCAGCTTAGCCAGAGTGAGCTCTGGGGCCAACGTCCTGACTTTC. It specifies CASSLARVSSGANVLTF.

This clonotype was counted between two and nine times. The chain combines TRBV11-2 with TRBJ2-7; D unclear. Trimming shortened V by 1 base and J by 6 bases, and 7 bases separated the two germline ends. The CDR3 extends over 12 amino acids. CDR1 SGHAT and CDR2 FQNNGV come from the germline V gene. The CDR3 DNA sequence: TGTGCCAGCAGCTTAGTAGGGCCCGAGCAGTACTTC. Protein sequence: CASSLVGPEQYF.

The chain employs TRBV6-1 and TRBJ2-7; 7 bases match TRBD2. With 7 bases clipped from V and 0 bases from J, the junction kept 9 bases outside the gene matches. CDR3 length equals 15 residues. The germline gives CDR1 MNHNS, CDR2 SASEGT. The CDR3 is CASNFALAVSYEQYF. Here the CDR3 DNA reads TGTGCCAGCAACTTTGCCCTAGCGGTCTCCTACGAGCAGTACTTC.

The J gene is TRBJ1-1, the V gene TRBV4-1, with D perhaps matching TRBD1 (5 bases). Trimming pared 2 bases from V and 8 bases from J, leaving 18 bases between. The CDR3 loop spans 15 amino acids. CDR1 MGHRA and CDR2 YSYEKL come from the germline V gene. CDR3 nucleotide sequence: TGCGCCAGCAGCCAAATTAGGGTCAGGGCAGACGAAGCTTTCTTT. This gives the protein CASSQIRVRADEAFF.

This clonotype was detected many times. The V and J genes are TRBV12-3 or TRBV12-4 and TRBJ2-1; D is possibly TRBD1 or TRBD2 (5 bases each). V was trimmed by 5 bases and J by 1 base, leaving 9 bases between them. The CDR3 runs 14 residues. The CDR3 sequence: CASSLGVSYNEQFF. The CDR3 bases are TGTGCCAGCAGTCTGGGGGTGTCCTACAATGAGCAGTTCTTC.

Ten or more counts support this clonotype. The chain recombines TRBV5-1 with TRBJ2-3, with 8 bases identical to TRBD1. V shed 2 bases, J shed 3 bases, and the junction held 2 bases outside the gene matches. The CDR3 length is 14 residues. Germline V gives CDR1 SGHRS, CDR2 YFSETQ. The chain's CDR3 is CASSFGQGTDTQYF. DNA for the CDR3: TGCGCCAGCAGCTTTGGACAGGGTACAGATACGCAGTATTTT.

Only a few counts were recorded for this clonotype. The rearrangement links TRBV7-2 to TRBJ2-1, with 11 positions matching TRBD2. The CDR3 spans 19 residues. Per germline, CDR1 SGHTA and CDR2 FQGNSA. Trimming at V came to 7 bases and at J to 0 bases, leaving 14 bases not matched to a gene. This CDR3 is CASTLGRASGGYSYNEQFF. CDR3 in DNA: TGTGCCAGCACCCTAGGTAGGGCTAGCGGGGGGTACTCCTACAATGAGCAGTTCTTC.

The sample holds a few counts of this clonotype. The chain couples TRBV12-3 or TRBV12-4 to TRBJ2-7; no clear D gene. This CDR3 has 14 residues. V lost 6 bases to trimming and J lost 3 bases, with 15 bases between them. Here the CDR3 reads CASSPSTSNYEQYF. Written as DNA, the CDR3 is TGTGCCAGCAGCCCCTCTACTTCGAACTACGAGCAGTACTTC.

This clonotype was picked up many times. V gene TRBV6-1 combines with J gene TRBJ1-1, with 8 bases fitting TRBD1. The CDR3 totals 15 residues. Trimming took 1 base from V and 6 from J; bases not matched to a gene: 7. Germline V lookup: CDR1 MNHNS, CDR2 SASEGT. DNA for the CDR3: TGTGCCAGCAGTGAAGATTCAGGGGGCGTAGCTGAAGCTTTCTTT. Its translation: CASSEDSGGVAEAFF.

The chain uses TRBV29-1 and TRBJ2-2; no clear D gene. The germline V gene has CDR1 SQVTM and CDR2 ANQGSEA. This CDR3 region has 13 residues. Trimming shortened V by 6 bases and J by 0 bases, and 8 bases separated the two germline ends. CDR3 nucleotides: TGCAGCGTCTGGACGGCGAACACCGGGGAGCTGTTTTTT. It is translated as CSVWTANTGELFF.

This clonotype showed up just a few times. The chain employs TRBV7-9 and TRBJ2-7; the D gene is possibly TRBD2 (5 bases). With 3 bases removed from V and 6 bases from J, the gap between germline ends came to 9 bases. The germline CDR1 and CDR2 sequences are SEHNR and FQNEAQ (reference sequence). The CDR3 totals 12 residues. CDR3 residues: CASSFNAGEQYF. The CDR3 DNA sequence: TGTGCCAGCAGCTTTAATGCGGGCGAGCAGTACTTC.

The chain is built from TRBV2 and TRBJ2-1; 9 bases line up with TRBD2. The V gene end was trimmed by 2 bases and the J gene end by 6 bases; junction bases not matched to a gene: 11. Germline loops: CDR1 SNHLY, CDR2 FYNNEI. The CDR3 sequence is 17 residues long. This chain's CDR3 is CASSERPLAGSRNEQFF. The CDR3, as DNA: TGTGCCAGCAGTGAAAGACCCCTAGCGGGGAGTCGCAATGAGCAGTTCTTC.

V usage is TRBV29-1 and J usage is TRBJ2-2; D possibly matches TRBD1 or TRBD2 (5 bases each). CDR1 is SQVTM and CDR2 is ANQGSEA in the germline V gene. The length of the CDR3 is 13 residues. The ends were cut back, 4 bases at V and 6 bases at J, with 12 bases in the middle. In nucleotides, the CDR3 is TGCAGCGTTGTCGGGGCTCTGCCCGGGGAGCTGTTTTTT. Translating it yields CSVVGALPGELFF.

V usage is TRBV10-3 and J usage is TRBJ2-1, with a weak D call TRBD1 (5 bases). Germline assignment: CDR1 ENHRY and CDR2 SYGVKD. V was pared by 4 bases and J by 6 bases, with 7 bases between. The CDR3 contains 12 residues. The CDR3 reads CAISGQPNEQFF. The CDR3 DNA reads TGTGCCATCAGTGGACAGCCCAATGAGCAGTTCTTC.

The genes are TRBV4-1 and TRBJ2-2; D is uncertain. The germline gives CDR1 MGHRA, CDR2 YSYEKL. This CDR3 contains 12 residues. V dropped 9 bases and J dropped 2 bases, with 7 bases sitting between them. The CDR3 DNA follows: TGCGCCAGTATAGAAAACACCGGGGAGCTGTTTTTT. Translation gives CASIENTGELFF.

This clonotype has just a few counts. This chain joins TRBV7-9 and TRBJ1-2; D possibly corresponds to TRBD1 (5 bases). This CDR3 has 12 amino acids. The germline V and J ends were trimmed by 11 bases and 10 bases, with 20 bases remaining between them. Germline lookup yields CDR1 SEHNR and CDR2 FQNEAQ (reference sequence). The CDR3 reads CAGRYRPSDYTF. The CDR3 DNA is TGTGCCGGAAGGTACAGGCCGAGTGACTACACCTTC.

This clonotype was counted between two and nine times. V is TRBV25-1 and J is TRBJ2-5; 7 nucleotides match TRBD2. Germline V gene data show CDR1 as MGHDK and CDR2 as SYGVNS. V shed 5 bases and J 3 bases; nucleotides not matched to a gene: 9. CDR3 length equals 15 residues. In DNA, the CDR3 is TGTGCCAGCAGTACAGCGGGGCAGGGAAAAGAGACCCAGTACTTC. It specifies CASSTAGQGKETQYF.

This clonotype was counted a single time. The CDR3 reads CASSTDLGGGPYNEQFF. The CDR3 DNA is TGTGCCAGCAGCACAGATCTAGGTGGAGGGCCCTACAATGAGCAGTTCTTC. The V call is TRBV7-6, the J call TRBJ2-1; D is possibly TRBD2 (6 bases). Trimming stripped 5 bases from V and 2 bases from J, with 19 bases between. Germline lookup yields CDR1 SGHVS and CDR2 FNYEAQ. CDR3 length: 17 amino acids.

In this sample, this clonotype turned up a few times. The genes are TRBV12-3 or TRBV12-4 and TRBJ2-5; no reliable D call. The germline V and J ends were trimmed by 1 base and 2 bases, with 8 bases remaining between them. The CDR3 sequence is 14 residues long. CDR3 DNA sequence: TGTGCCAGCAGTTTAGGACATCTACAAGAGACCCAGTACTTC. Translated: CASSLGHLQETQYF.

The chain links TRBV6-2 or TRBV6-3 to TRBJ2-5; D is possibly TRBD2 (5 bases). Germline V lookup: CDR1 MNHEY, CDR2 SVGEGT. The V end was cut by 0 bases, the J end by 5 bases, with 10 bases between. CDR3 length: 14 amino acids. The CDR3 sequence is CASSYSGAEETQYF. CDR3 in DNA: TGTGCCAGCAGTTACTCGGGAGCGGAGGAGACCCAGTACTTC.

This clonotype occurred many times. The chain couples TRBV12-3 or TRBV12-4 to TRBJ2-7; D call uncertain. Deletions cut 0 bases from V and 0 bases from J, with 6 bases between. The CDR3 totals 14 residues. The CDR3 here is CASSLAGSSYEQYF. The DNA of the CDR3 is TGTGCCAGCAGTTTAGCAGGAAGCTCCTACGAGCAGTACTTC.

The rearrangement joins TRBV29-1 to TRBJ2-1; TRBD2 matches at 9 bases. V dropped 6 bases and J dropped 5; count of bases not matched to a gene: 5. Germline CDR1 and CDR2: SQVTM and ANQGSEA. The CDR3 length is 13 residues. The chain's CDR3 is CSVFSGSHNEQFF. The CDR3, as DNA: TGCAGCGTCTTTAGCGGGAGCCACAATGAGCAGTTCTTC.

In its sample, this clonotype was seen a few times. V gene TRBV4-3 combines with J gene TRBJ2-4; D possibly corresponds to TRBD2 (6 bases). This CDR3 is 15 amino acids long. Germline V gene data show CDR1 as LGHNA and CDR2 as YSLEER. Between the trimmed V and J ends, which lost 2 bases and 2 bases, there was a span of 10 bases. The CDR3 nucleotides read TGCGCCAGCAGCCAAACTAGCTCCCCCAAAAACATTCAGTACTTC. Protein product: CASSQTSSPKNIQYF.

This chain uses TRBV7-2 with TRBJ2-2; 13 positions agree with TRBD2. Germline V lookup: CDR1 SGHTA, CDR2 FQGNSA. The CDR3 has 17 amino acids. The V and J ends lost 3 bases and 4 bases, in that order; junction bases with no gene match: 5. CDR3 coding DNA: TGTGCCAGCAGCTTCCGACTAGCGGGGGGACTCACCGGGGAGCTGTTTTTT. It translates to CASSFRLAGGLTGELFF.